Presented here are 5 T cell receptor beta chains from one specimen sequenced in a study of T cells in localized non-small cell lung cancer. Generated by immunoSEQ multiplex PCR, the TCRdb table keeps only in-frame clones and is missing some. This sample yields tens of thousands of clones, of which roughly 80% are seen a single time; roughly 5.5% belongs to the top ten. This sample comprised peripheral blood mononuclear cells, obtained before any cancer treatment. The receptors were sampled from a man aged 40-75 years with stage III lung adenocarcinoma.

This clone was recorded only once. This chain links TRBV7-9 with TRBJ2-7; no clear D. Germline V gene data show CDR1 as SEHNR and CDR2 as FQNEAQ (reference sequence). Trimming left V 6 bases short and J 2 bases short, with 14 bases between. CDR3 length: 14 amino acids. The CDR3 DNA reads TGTGCCAGCAGTGGACGTGGAACAACCTACGAGCAGTACTTC. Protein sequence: CASSGRGTTYEQYF.

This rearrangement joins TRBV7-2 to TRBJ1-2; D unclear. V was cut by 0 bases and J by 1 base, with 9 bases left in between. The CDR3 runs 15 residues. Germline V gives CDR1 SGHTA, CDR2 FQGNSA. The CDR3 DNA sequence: TGTGCCAGCAGCTTAGCGATCGGCGATAACTATGGCTACACCTTC. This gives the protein CASSLAIGDNYGYTF.

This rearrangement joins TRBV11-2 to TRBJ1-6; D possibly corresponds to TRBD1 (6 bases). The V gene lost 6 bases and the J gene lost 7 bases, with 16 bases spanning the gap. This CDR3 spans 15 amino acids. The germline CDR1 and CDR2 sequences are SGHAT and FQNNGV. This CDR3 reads CASSSRQATNSPLHF. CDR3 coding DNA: TGTGCCAGCAGTTCTCGACAGGCGACAAATTCACCCCTCCACTTT.

CDR3: CASSQGDRAGGNQPQHF. The DNA for the CDR3 is TGTGCCAGCAGCCAAGGGGACAGGGCGGGCGGCAATCAGCCCCAGCATTTT. V gene TRBV4-2 combines with J gene TRBJ1-5, with 9 bases lining up with TRBD1. Germline V gene lookup returns CDR1 LGHNA and CDR2 YNFKEQ. V shed 1 base and J 2 bases; nucleotides not matched to a gene: 6. The CDR3 has 17 residues.

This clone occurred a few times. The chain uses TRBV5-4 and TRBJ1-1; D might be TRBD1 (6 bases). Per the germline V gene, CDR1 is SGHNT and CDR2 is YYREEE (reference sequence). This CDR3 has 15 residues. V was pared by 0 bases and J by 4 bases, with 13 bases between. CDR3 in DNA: TGTGCCAGCAGCTTGGGGCTCGCAGGGGCCACTGAAGCTTTCTTT. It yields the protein CASSLGLAGATEAFF.